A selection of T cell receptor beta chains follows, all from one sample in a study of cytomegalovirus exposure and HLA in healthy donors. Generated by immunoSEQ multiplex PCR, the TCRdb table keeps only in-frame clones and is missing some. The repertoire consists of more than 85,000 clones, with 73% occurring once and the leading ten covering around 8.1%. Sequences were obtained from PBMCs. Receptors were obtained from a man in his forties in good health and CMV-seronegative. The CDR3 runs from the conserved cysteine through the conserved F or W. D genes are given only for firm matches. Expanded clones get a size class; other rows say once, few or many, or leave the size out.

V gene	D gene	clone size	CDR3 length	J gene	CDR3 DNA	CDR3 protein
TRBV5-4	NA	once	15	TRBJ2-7	TGTGCCAGCAGCCTAGCCGGGTCCAGGCAGTACGAGCAGTACTTC	CASSLAGSRQYEQYF
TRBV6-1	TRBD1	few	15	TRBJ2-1	TGTGCCAGCAGTGCGACAGGGGTGAACTACAATGAGCAGTTCTTC	CASSATGVNYNEQFF
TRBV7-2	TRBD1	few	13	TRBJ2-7	TGTGCCAGCAGCTCACAGGGGGCGTACGAGCAGTACTTC	CASSSQGAYEQYF
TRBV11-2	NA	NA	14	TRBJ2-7	TGTGCCAGCAGCTCACCCCCCGGCTCCTACGAGCAGTACTTC	CASSSPPGSYEQYF
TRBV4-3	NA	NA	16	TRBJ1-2	TGCGCCAGCAGCCAAGATTGGGGAGAGGGTAGAAGCTGGTACACCTTC	CASSQDWGEGRSWYTF
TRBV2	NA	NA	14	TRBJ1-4	TGTGCCAGCAGAGAAGACAGGTCGAATGAAAAACTGTTTTTT	CASREDRSNEKLFF
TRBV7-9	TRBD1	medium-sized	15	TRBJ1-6	TGTGCCAGCAGCTTAATGGACAGGCGAAATTCACCCCTCCACTTT	CASSLMDRRNSPLHF
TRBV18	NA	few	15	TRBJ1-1	TGTGCCAGCTCACCCGGGGGGGGGACTACCACTGAAGCTTTCTTT	CASSPGGGTTTEAFF
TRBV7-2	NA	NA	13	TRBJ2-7	TGTGCCAGCAGCGCAACGAGCTCCTACGAGCAGTACTTC	CASSATSSYEQYF
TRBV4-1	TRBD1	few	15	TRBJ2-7	TGCGCCAGCAGCCAAACCGGGACAGGGTTGGACGAGCAGTACTTC	CASSQTGTGLDEQYF
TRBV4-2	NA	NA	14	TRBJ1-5	TGTGCCAGCAGCCAAATCGACAGAGATCAGCCCCAGCATTTT	CASSQIDRDQPQHF
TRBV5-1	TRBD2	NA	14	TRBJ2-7	TGCGCCAGCAGCTTGGGGGGACTAGACTACGAGCAGTACTTC	CASSLGGLDYEQYF
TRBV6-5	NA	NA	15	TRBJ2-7	TGTGCCAGCAGTTACTCGGACAGAAGGAACTACGAGCAGTACTTC	CASSYSDRRNYEQYF
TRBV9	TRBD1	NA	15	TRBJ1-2	TGTGCCAGCAGCGGTAGTACCGGGACAGGGTATGGCTACACCTTC	CASSGSTGTGYGYTF
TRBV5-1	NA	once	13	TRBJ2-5	TGCGCCAGCAGCTTGTCAGGTGGGGAGACCCAGTACTTC	CASSLSGGETQYF
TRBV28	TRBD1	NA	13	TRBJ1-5	TGTGCCAGCAGCAGGGGGCGCGGACAGCCCCAGCATTTT	CASSRGRGQPQHF
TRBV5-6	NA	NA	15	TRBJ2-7	TGTGCCAGCAGCTCGCTCAGTACCGGGGGGCGCGAGCAGTACTTC	CASSSLSTGGREQYF
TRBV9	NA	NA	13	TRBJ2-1	TGTGCCAGCAGCAAGGATGTAGGGGATGAGCAGTTCTTC	CASSKDVGDEQFF
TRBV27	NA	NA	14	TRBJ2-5	TGTGCCAGCAGCTTGACACAGGGACAAGAGACCCAGTACTTC	CASSLTQGQETQYF
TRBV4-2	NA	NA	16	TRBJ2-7	TGTGCCAGCAGCCAAGCCGGGTCTCGGATCGCCTACGAGCAGTACTTC	CASSQAGSRIAYEQYF
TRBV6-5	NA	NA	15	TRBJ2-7	TGTGCCAGCAGTTACTCGGACAGAAGGAACTACGAGCAGTACTTC	CASSYSDRRNYEQYF
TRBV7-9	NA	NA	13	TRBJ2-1	TGTGCCACTCGTGGGGGCTCTGCTAATGAGCAGTTCTTC	CATRGGSANEQFF
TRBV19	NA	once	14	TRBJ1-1	TGTGCCAGTAACATGGGGGGGCTCGGCACTGAAGCTTTCTTT	CASNMGGLGTEAFF
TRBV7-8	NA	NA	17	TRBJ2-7	TGTGCCAGCAGCTTATCTAGGCGTGCCCGTCCTTCCTACGAGCAGTACTTC	CASSLSRRARPSYEQYF
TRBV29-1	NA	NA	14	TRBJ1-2	TGCAGCGTTGAGTGGACAGCATACACGTATGGCTACACCTTC	CSVEWTAYTYGYTF
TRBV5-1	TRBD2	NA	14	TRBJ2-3	TGCGCCAGCAGCAACCTAGCGGCCACAGATACGCAGTATTTT	CASSNLAATDTQYF
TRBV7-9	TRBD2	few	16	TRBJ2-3	TGTGCCTGCAGCTTAACTAGCGGTGTGAACAGAGATACGCAGTATTTT	CACSLTSGVNRDTQYF
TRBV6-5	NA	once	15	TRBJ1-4	TGTGCCAGCAGAAGCACAGCTGCAACTAATGAAAAACTGTTTTTT	CASRSTAATNEKLFF
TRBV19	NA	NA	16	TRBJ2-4	TGTGCCAGTACCCCTTTCGGAGGGTTAGCCAAAAACATTCAGTACTTC	CASTPFGGLAKNIQYF
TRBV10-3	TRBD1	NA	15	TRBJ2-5	TGTGCCATCAGCTCTTCCCAGGGGGCGGGAGAGACCCAGTACTTC	CAISSSQGAGETQYF